The rows below give T cell receptor beta chains drawn from one sample of a study of blood T cell repertoires in COVID-19. Sequenced by immunoSEQ multiplex PCR; TCRdb stores in-frame clones only, minus some. This table holds approximately 230,000 clones, 87% found once. The specimen was PBMCs or T cells enriched from blood (not recorded which). All receptors derive from a woman aged 25 to 39 with acute COVID-19. CDR3s include the opening cysteine and the closing phenylalanine or tryptophan. Fields, in order: V gene, D gene, J gene, clone size, CDR3 protein, CDR3 DNA. D genes are given only for firm matches. Expanded clones get a size class; other rows say once, few or many, or leave the size out.

V: TRBV11-2; D: .; J: TRBJ1-5; size: .; CDR3: CASSARVNSNQPQHF; DNA: TGTGCCAGCAGCGCCCGGGTAAATAGCAATCAGCCCCAGCATTTT
V: TRBV5-6; D: .; J: TRBJ2-2; size: .; CDR3: CASSPLRENTGELFF; DNA: TGTGCCAGCAGCCCCTTGCGGGAGAACACCGGGGAGCTGTTTTTT
V: TRBV29-1; D: .; J: TRBJ2-1; size: .; CDR3: CSVEVLDNEQFF; DNA: TGCAGCGTTGAAGTTCTTGACAATGAGCAGTTCTTC
V: TRBV19; D: .; J: TRBJ2-1; size: .; CDR3: CASSIPQNNEQFF; DNA: TGTGCCAGTAGTATCCCACAGAACAATGAGCAGTTCTTC
V: TRBV11-2; D: .; J: TRBJ1-6; size: .; CDR3: CASSLDRLQGGSPLHF; DNA: TGTGCCAGCAGCTTAGATCGACTACAGGGTGGGTCACCCCTCCACTTT
V: TRBV5-1; D: .; J: TRBJ1-1; size: .; CDR3: CASSSPGIGNTEAFF; DNA: TGCGCCAGCAGCTCACCCGGGATTGGGAACACTGAAGCTTTCTTT
V: TRBV19; D: .; J: TRBJ2-3; size: .; CDR3: CASRTATDTQYF; DNA: TGTGCCAGCAGGACAGCCACAGATACGCAGTATTTT
V: TRBV29-1; D: TRBD2; J: TRBJ2-7; size: .; CDR3: CSVYGRAQNEQYF; DNA: TGCAGCGTTTACGGGAGGGCTCAGAACGAGCAGTACTTC
V: TRBV28; D: .; J: TRBJ1-2; size: .; CDR3: CASSSTGHGYTF; DNA: TGTGCCAGCAGTTCTACAGGGCACGGCTACACCTTC
V: TRBV5-1; D: .; J: TRBJ1-3; size: .; CDR3: CASSSSENTIYF; DNA: TGCGCCAGCAGTTCGTCAGAAAACACCATATATTTT
V: TRBV7-8; D: .; J: TRBJ1-1; size: .; CDR3: CASSPPLPAVNTEAFF; DNA: TGTGCCAGCAGCCCCCCACTTCCCGCCGTGAACACTGAAGCTTTCTTT
V: TRBV9; D: .; J: TRBJ1-1; size: .; CDR3: CASSVDPVLNTEAFF; DNA: TGTGCCAGCAGCGTAGATCCAGTACTGAACACTGAAGCTTTCTTT
V: TRBV2; D: TRBD1; J: TRBJ2-3; size: .; CDR3: CASPSPDRDTDTQYF; DNA: TGTGCCAGCCCATCCCCGGACAGGGACACAGATACGCAGTATTTT
V: TRBV6-5; D: .; J: TRBJ1-6; size: .; CDR3: CASSYAQGSPLHF; DNA: TGTGCCAGCAGTTACGCCCAGGGTTCACCCCTCCACTTT
V: TRBV14; D: TRBD1; J: TRBJ2-7; size: .; CDR3: CASSHPTTGYGVYEQYF; DNA: TGTGCCAGCAGCCATCCCACGACAGGGTACGGGGTCTACGAGCAGTACTTC
V: TRBV28; D: .; J: TRBJ1-6; size: .; CDR3: CASTPRRVYNSPLHF; DNA: TGTGCCAGCACCCCGCGGCGGGTTTATAATTCACCCCTCCACTTT
V: TRBV27; D: TRBD1; J: TRBJ1-5; size: few; CDR3: CASSLGQGAFQPQHF; DNA: TGTGCCAGCAGTTTAGGACAGGGGGCGTTTCAGCCCCAGCATTTT
V: TRBV6-5; D: .; J: TRBJ2-4; size: .; CDR3: CAIEQGDKNIQYF; DNA: TGTGCCATTGAACAGGGAGACAAAAACATTCAGTACTTC
V: TRBV5-8; D: TRBD2; J: TRBJ2-3; size: .; CDR3: CASSPWRGGAFGADTQYF; DNA: TGTGCCAGCAGCCCATGGCGGGGGGGGGCTTTTGGCGCAGATACGCAGTATTTT
V: TRBV10-3; D: .; J: TRBJ1-4; size: once; CDR3: CAISDGGGAPNEKLFF; DNA: TGTGCCATCAGTGATGGAGGAGGGGCCCCAAATGAAAAACTGTTTTTT
V: TRBV29-1; D: .; J: TRBJ1-4; size: .; CDR3: CSAVTGIGPRNEKLFF; DNA: TGCAGCGCTGTCACAGGGATCGGACCACGAAACGAAAAACTGTTTTTT
V: TRBV2; D: .; J: TRBJ2-2; size: .; CDR3: CASSEQLNTGELFF; DNA: TGTGCCAGCAGTGAACAGTTAAACACCGGGGAGCTGTTTTTT
V: TRBV14; D: .; J: TRBJ2-1; size: .; CDR3: CASSRTWGGSLYNEQFF; DNA: TGTGCCAGCAGCCGTACGTGGGGGGGCTCGCTCTACAATGAGCAGTTCTTC
V: TRBV5-8; D: TRBD1; J: TRBJ1-1; size: .; CDR3: CASSLYPGQGDTEAFF; DNA: TGTGCCAGCAGCTTGTATCCCGGACAGGGCGACACTGAAGCTTTCTTT
V: TRBV7-8; D: TRBD1; J: TRBJ1-4; size: .; CDR3: CASSLESGTGDEKLFF; DNA: TGTGCCAGCAGCTTAGAGTCCGGGACAGGGGATGAAAAACTGTTTTTT
V: TRBV7-3; D: .; J: TRBJ2-2; size: .; CDR3: CASSLAHTGELFF; DNA: TGTGCCAGCAGTCTTGCGCATACCGGGGAGCTGTTTTTT
V: TRBV18; D: .; J: TRBJ1-1; size: .; CDR3: CASSRAPPGTEAFF; DNA: TGTGCCAGCTCACGGGCCCCTCCTGGCACTGAAGCTTTCTTT
V: TRBV2; D: .; J: TRBJ1-6; size: few; CDR3: CASSDRPENSPLHF; DNA: TGTGCCAGCAGTGATCGGCCGGAGAATTCACCCCTCCACTTT
V: TRBV10-3; D: TRBD2; J: TRBJ2-1; size: .; CDR3: CAISVAGGPEEQFF; DNA: TGTGCCATCAGTGTAGCGGGGGGGCCTGAAGAGCAGTTCTTC
V: TRBV29-1; D: TRBD1; J: TRBJ2-7; size: .; CDR3: CSVYNRGESYEQYF; DNA: TGCAGCGTGTACAACAGGGGAGAGTCCTACGAGCAGTACTTC
V: TRBV4-3; D: TRBD1; J: TRBJ1-6; size: few; CDR3: CASSRQNRGDSPLHF; DNA: TGCGCCAGCAGCCGGCAAAACAGGGGTGATTCACCCCTCCACTTT
V: TRBV28; D: TRBD1; J: TRBJ1-6; size: .; CDR3: CASSIPGQGLSNSPLHF; DNA: TGTGCCAGCAGTATACCGGGACAGGGATTAAGTAATTCACCCCTCCACTTT
V: TRBV3-1/TRBV3-2; D: .; J: TRBJ1-2; size: .; CDR3: CASSQEGGGRAYGYTF; DNA: TGTGCCAGCAGCCAAGAAGGCGGAGGGCGGGCCTATGGCTACACCTTC
V: TRBV28; D: .; J: TRBJ2-3; size: .; CDR3: CASSDSLTRGTQYF; DNA: TGTGCCAGCAGTGACAGCCTAACCAGAGGCACGCAGTATTTT
V: TRBV13; D: TRBD2; J: TRBJ2-3; size: .; CDR3: CASSLVASGSRYTQYF; DNA: TGTGCCAGCAGCTTAGTGGCTAGCGGGAGTAGGTATACGCAGTATTTT
V: TRBV30; D: .; J: TRBJ1-2; size: .; CDR3: CAWSVARVHGYTF; DNA: TGTGCCTGGAGTGTAGCCAGGGTACATGGCTACACCTTC
V: TRBV19; D: .; J: TRBJ2-3; size: .; CDR3: CASMRQSTDTQYF; DNA: TGTGCCAGTATGAGGCAGAGCACAGATACGCAGTATTTT
V: TRBV9; D: .; J: TRBJ1-4; size: .; CDR3: CASSVGLLGDEKLFF; DNA: TGTGCCAGCAGCGTCGGACTCCTCGGAGATGAAAAACTGTTTTTT
V: TRBV18; D: TRBD1; J: TRBJ1-1; size: once; CDR3: CASSRGQSEAFF; DNA: TGTGCCAGCTCACGGGGACAGTCGGAAGCTTTCTTT
V: TRBV5-1; D: TRBD1; J: TRBJ1-4; size: .; CDR3: CASSLSQGATNEKLFF; DNA: TGCGCCAGCAGCTTGTCACAGGGGGCGACTAATGAAAAACTGTTTTTT
V: TRBV30; D: TRBD1; J: TRBJ1-2; size: .; CDR3: CAWRTPGGMYGYTF; DNA: TGTGCCTGGAGGACCCCAGGGGGCATGTATGGCTACACCTTC
V: TRBV19; D: .; J: TRBJ2-5; size: .; CDR3: CASSIWGEETQYF; DNA: TGTGCCAGTAGTATATGGGGGGAAGAGACCCAGTACTTC
V: TRBV3-1/TRBV3-2; D: .; J: TRBJ1-3; size: .; CDR3: CASSQAGLVGNTIYF; DNA: TGTGCCAGCAGCCAAGCCGGTCTCGTCGGAAACACCATATATTTT
V: TRBV7-8; D: .; J: TRBJ1-5; size: .; CDR3: CASSLFSSNQPQHF; DNA: TGTGCCAGCAGCTTGTTCAGTAGCAATCAGCCCCAGCATTTT
V: TRBV9; D: TRBD1; J: TRBJ1-3; size: once; CDR3: CASSTWDRSPPGNTIYF; DNA: TGTGCCAGCAGCACCTGGGACAGGTCGCCCCCTGGAAACACCATATATTTT
V: TRBV14; D: TRBD2; J: TRBJ2-3; size: .; CDR3: CASSQTSGGLTDTQYF; DNA: TGTGCCAGCAGCCAAACTAGCGGGGGCCTCACAGATACGCAGTATTTT
V: TRBV28; D: .; J: TRBJ1-5; size: .; CDR3: CAIWSPEGHSDQPQHF; DNA: TGTGCCATATGGTCACCCGAGGGTCACTCTGATCAGCCCCAGCATTTT
V: TRBV7-9; D: TRBD2; J: TRBJ2-1; size: .; CDR3: CASSLVAGVNEQFF; DNA: TGTGCCAGCAGCTTAGTAGCGGGAGTCAATGAGCAGTTCTTC
V: TRBV7-2; D: .; J: TRBJ2-2; size: .; CDR3: CASSLVRLSNTGELFF; DNA: TGTGCCAGCAGCTTAGTACGACTCTCCAACACCGGGGAGCTGTTTTTT
V: TRBV6-2/TRBV6-3; D: TRBD2; J: TRBJ2-2; size: .; CDR3: CASSYRLAGGHDTGELFF; DNA: TGTGCCAGCAGTTACCGACTAGCGGGAGGGCACGACACCGGGGAGCTGTTTTTT
V: TRBV12-3/TRBV12-4; D: TRBD1; J: TRBJ1-5; size: once; CDR3: CASSGTGLWPQHF; DNA: TGTGCCAGCAGCGGGACAGGTCTTTGGCCCCAGCATTTT
V: TRBV28; D: TRBD1; J: TRBJ1-3; size: .; CDR3: CASSSPDRAGGNTIYF; DNA: TGTGCCAGCAGTTCACCTGACAGGGCCGGGGGAAACACCATATATTTT
V: TRBV3-1/TRBV3-2; D: .; J: TRBJ1-6; size: .; CDR3: CASSQVFTWRTAYSPLHF; DNA: TGTGCCAGCAGCCAAGTCTTTACGTGGAGGACAGCATATTCACCCCTCCACTTT
V: TRBV3-1/TRBV3-2; D: TRBD2; J: TRBJ2-5; size: .; CDR3: CASSLASGRIVETQYF; DNA: TGTGCCAGCAGCCTAGCTAGCGGGAGGATTGTTGAGACCCAGTACTTC